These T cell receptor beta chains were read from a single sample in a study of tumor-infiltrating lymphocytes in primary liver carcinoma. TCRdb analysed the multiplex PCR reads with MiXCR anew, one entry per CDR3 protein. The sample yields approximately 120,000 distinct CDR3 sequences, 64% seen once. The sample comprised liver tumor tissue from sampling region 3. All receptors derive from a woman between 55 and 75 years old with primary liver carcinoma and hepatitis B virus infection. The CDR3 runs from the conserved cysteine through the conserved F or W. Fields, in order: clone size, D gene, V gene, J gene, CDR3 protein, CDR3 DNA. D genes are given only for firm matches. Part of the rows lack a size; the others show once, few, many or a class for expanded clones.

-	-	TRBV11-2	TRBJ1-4	CANSFLRDEKLFF	TGTGCCAACAGCTTCCTTCGGGATGAAAAACTGTTTTTT
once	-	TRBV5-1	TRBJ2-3	CASSLSGAGTDTQYF	TGCGCCAGCAGCCTATCAGGGGCTGGCACAGATACGCAGTATTTT
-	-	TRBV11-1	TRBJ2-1	CASSLTARRSYNEQLF	TGTGCCAGCAGCTTAACTGCGCGCCGGAGCTACAATGAGCAGCTCTTC
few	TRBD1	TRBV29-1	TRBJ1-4	CSVRTGTGEEKLFF	TGCAGCGTCAGAACCGGGACAGGAGAAGAAAAACTGTTTTTT
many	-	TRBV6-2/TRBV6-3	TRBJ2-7	CASSPVGFQSYEQYF	TGTGCCAGCAGTCCCGTGGGGTTCCAATCCTACGAGCAGTACTTC
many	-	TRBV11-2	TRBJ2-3	CASSRVTGTSGGTQYF	TGTGCCAGCAGCCGAGTGACTGGAACCTCGGGCGGTACGCAGTATTTT
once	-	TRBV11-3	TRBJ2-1	CASSLEGVDNVPFF	TGTGCCAGCAGCTTAGAAGGGGTTGATAATGTGCCGTTCTTC
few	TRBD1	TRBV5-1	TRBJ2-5	CASSWAVLQGAGETQYF	TGCGCCAGCAGCTGGGCCGTCTTACAGGGGGCGGGAGAGACCCAGTACTTC
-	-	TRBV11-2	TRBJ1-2	CASSLHPIRALRYGCTF	TGTGCCAGCAGTTTACATCCGATCAGGGCGCTGCGCTATGGCTGCACCTTC
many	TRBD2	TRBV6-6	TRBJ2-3	CASRRTSGRVTDTQYF	TGTGCCAGCAGGAGGACTAGCGGGAGGGTAACAGATACGCAGTATTTT
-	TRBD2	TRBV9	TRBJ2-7	CASSVGTSGSYNEQYF	TGTGCCAGCAGCGTCGGGACTAGCGGGAGTTACAACGAGCAGTACTTC
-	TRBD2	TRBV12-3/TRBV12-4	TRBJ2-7	CASRPSSGRWYEQYF	TGTGCCAGCAGACCCTCTAGCGGGAGGTGGTACGAGCAGTATTTC
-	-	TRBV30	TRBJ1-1	CAWEQMNTEAFF	TGTGCCTGGGAACAGATGAACACTGAAGCTTTCTTT
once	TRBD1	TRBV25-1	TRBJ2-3	CASSVGTGVVTDTQYF	TGTGCCAGCAGTGTGGGGACAGGGGTAGTAACAGATACGCAGTATTTT
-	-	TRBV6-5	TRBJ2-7	CASSSNTGTHAMEQYF	TGTGCCAGCAGTTCCAATACCGGGACACATGCTATGGAGCAGTACTTC
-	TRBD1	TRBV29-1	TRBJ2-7	CSVDDGTGATQYF	TGCAGCGTTGACGACGGGACAGGGGCCACGCAGTACTTC
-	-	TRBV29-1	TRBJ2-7	CSVTGTWVSLRMKYF	TGCAGCGTTACCGGGACATGGGTTTCCCTAAGAATGAAGTACTTC
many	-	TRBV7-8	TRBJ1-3	CASSLVRGPSGNTIYF	TGTGCCAGCAGCTTGGTACGGGGGCCATCTGGAAACACCATATATTTT
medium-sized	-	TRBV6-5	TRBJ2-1	CASSSLRGNEQFF	TGTGCCAGCAGCTCCCTTAGGGGGAATGAGCAGTTCTTC
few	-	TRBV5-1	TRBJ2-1	CASSLASFYNEQFF	TGCGCCAGCAGCTTGGCCAGCTTCTACAATGAGCAGTTCTTC
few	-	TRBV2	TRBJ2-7	CASKGTSVDEQYF	TGTGCCAGCAAGGGAACTAGTGTCGACGAGCAGTACTTC
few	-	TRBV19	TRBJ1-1	CASSVSREGVEAFF	TGTGCCAGTAGTGTCAGCAGGGAAGGGGTTGAAGCTTTCTTT
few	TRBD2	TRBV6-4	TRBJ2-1	CASSRTAGEGNEQFF	TGTGCCAGCAGCCGAACAGCGGGAGAAGGGAATGAGCAGTTCTTC
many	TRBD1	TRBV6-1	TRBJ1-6	CASRKDRSYNSPLHF	TGTGCCAGCAGGAAGGACAGGTCCTATAATTCACCCCTCCACTTT
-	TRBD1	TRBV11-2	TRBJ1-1	CASSTGQGPTGAFF	TGTGCCAGCAGCACGGGACAGGGTCCCACTGGAGCTTTCTTT
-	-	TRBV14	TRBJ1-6	CASNQDLYVVGSYNSPLHF	TGTGCCAGCAACCAAGATTTGTACGTGGTGGGCTCCTATAATTCACCCCTCCACTTT
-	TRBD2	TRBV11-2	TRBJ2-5	CASSPRVGGPGETQYF	TGTGCCAGCAGCCCAAGAGTGGGAGGGCCCGGGGAGACCCAGTACTTC
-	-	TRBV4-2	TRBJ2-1	CASSHRGQSSYNEQFF	TGTGCCAGCAGCCATCGCGGTCAGAGCTCCTACAATGAGCAGTTCTTC